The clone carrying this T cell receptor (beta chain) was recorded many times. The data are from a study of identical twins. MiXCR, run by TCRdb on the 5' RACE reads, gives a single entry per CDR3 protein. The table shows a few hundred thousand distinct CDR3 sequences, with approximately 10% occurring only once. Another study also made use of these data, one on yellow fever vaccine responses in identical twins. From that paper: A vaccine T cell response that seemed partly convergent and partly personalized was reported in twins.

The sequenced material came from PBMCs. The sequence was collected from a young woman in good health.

CDR3 region: CASSLPFQGEQFF. The CDR3 DNA follows: TGTGCCAGCAGTTTACCCTTCCAGGGCGAGCAGTTCTTC. The V and J genes are TRBV12-3 or TRBV12-4 and TRBJ2-1, with D perhaps TRBD1 (5 bases). The CDR3 runs to 13 residues. The ends were cut back, 2 bases at V and 10 bases at J, with 12 bases in the middle.